Sequencing of this T cell receptor beta chain was carried out in a study of regulatory T cells in long-lasting Graves disease. Findings of the study overall: Newly diagnosed Graves' patients had higher TCR diversity than persistent ones.

Germline assignment: CDR1 LNHDA and CDR2 SQIVND (reference sequence). This CDR3 has 14 amino acids. Trimming took off 4 bases at V and 0 bases at J, with 7 bases between the two ends. This sample's time point: newly diagnosed GD, antithyroid drugs for less than 3 months. PBMC-extracted RNA yielded the TCR library. Assembly of TCR beta libraries relied on iRepertoire HTBI primers together with Arm-PCR of CDR3 regions. TCRdb re-called the multiplex PCR reads with MiXCR, one entry per CDR3 protein. This repertoire shows about 430,000 distinct CDR3 sequences, about 15% found once; its top ten account for over 7%. Concerning this clonotype: Its specificity is unknown.

These records were also assigned to another study, of T cells in Graves' hyperthyroidism and ophthalmopathy. Per that study: In validation, the model predicted ophthalmopathy. These predictions came a median about 6.5 months before onset.

The material was peripheral blood mononuclear cells (PBMCs), obtained at new diagnosis, from a patient treated with antithyroid drugs. V usage is TRBV19 and J usage is TRBJ1-5; D remains unclear. The clonotype comes from a woman between 35 and 50 years old with Graves disease. The CDR3 bases are TGTGCCAGTAGTAGGGGATATAGCAATCAGCCCCAGCATTTT. It is translated as CASSRGYSNQPQHF.